The rows below give T cell receptor beta chains drawn from one sample of a study of metastatic and nonmetastatic thyroid tumors. TCRdb re-called clones from the PCR reads using MiXCR. The sample lists approximately 20,000 clones, 15% to 19% occurring once. Sample: blood. The receptors were sampled from a female donor with papillary thyroid cancer or a benign thyroid nodule (not recorded which). Some clones in this sample may be carry-over from other donors' samples. Both conserved end residues are part of each CDR3. A D gene is named only where the DNA matches it firmly. Size is stated for part of the rows, as once, few or many counts, or as a class when the clone is expanded.

v_gene	d_gene	j_gene	abundance	CDR3nt	CDR3aa
TRBV6-4	NA	TRBJ1-1	many	TGTGCCAGCAGACCCCGACCGGACGCTGAAGCTTTCTTT	CASRPRPDAEAFF
TRBV28	NA	TRBJ2-3	medium-sized	TGTGCCAGCAGTCGTAACCAGCTCGGTACGCAGTATTTT	CASSRNQLGTQYF
TRBV7-8	TRBD1	TRBJ2-7	many	TGTGCCAGCAGCAACTGGGAGGACAGGGGAGGCGAGCAGTACTTC	CASSNWEDRGGEQYF
TRBV30	NA	TRBJ2-1	many	TGTGCCTGGAGTGTAACCCCCCTCAGCGAGCAGTTCTTC	CAWSVTPLSEQFF
TRBV6-1	TRBD2	TRBJ2-3	many	TGTGCCAGCAGTGATGGTAGCGGGAAGGGTCCAGATACGCAGTATTTT	CASSDGSGKGPDTQYF
TRBV6-1	NA	TRBJ2-3	few	TGTGCCAGCACTGACCGGGATACGCAGTATTTT	CASTDRDTQYF
TRBV5-1	NA	TRBJ2-1	NA	TGCGCCAGCAGCGTCGGGGCGGGAACCTCCTACAATGAGCAGTTCTTC	CASSVGAGTSYNEQFF
TRBV19	TRBD1	TRBJ2-1	many	TGTGCCAGTAGTAAAAATCCGGGACAGGGGATCAATGAGCAGTTCTTC	CASSKNPGQGINEQFF
TRBV18	NA	TRBJ2-2	NA	TGTGCCAGCTTCAGGTCTATGAACACCGGGGAGCTGTTTTTT	CASFRSMNTGELFF
TRBV20-1	TRBD2	TRBJ2-3	few	TGCAGTGCTAGAGTTTCTAGCGGGGGGGCGGGCACAGATACGCAGTATTTT	CSARVSSGGAGTDTQYF